The next 5 T cell receptor beta chains were all read from a single sample in a study of shared clonotypes between healthy human individuals. The protocol was immunoSEQ multiplex PCR, while the TCRdb copy is restricted to in-frame clones and leaves out a portion. The sample has about 1.5 million clones; 95% to 99% are singletons. Material: naive CD4+ T cells sorted from blood. Subset specified: CD45RA+ positively selected. The receptor source for this set is a man under 40 in good health.

The chain combines TRBV18 with TRBJ2-1; D may be TRBD2 (6 bases). This CDR3 comprises 17 residues. CDR1 KGHSH and CDR2 LQKENI come from the germline V gene. V dropped 3 bases and J dropped 6 bases, with 21 bases sitting between them. The CDR3 DNA reads TGTGCCAGCTCACCTCGGGGCTCGGGACTTCTCCCCAATGAGCAGTTCTTC. It translates to CASSPRGSGLLPNEQFF. The variable domain in full, completed from reference TRBV18 and TRBJ2-1, reads NAGVMQNPRHLVRRRGQEARLRCSPMKGHSHVYWYRQLPEEGLKFMVYLQKENIIDESGMPKERFSAEFPKEGPSILRIQQVVRGDSAAYFCASSPRGSGLLPNEQFFGPGTRLTVL.

This clone occurred once. The V call is TRBV15, the J call TRBJ2-5; tentatively, D is TRBD1 or TRBD2 (6 bases each). The CDR3 is 13 residues long. CDR1 LNHNV and CDR2 YYDKDF come from the germline V gene (reference sequence). The CDR3 bases are TGTGCTACACGGGGGCCGGCGGGGGAGACCCAGTACTTC. Translating it yields CATRGPAGETQYF.

V usage is TRBV14 and J usage is TRBJ2-3; D possibly matches TRBD1 or TRBD2 (6 bases each). There are 15 residues in the CDR3. CDR1 and CDR2 (germline): SGHDN, FVKESK. V lost 1 base and J lost 1, with 9 bases in between. The chain's CDR3 is CASSQGGAGTDTQYF. The CDR3 nucleotides are TGTGCCAGCAGCCAAGGGGGGGCCGGCACAGATACGCAGTATTTT. Complete variable domain (other parts from reference TRBV14 and TRBJ2-3): EAGVTQFPSHSVIEKGQTVTLRCDPISGHDNLYWYRRVMGKEIKFLLHFVKESKQDESGMPNNRFLAERTGGTYSTLKVQPAELEDSGVYFCASSQGGAGTDTQYFGPGTRLTVL.

V gene TRBV27 combines with J gene TRBJ2-7; 13 bases line up with TRBD2. The germline gives CDR1 MNHEY, CDR2 SMNVEV (reference sequence). The trim removed 5 bases at V and 7 bases at J, leaving 8 bases unmatched. The CDR3 has 15 amino acids. CDR3: CASSPGTSGAGEQYF. As DNA, the CDR3 is TGTGCCAGCAGTCCGGGGACTAGCGGGGCAGGGGAGCAGTACTTC.

This sequence joins TRBV4-3 and TRBJ2-2; 8 nucleotides agree with TRBD2. V lost 2 bases to trimming and J lost 2 bases; unmatched junction nucleotides: 7. Per the germline V gene, CDR1 is LGHNA and CDR2 is YSLEER. The CDR3 covers 17 residues. This chain's CDR3 is CASSQPPAGANTGELFF. As DNA, the CDR3 is TGCGCCAGCAGCCAACCTCCAGCGGGGGCTAACACCGGGGAGCTGTTTTTT.